A selection of T cell receptor beta chains follows, all from one sample in a study of blood T cell repertoires in COVID-19. Sequenced by immunoSEQ multiplex PCR; TCRdb stores in-frame clones only, minus some. The sample includes 250,000 to 300,000 clones, approximately 90% of them seen just once. Sequenced input: peripheral blood. Every receptor here comes from a woman aged 45-60 years who had recovered from COVID-19. The CDR3 runs from the conserved cysteine through the conserved F or W. Fields, in order: V gene, CDR3 protein.

V: TRBV19
CDR3: CASKPQGAPTNYGYTF

V: TRBV27
CDR3: CASSLFSGGVGTEQFF

V: TRBV18
CDR3: CASSPGGLGSAFF

V: TRBV28
CDR3: CASSLQGGAYYGYTF

V: TRBV3-1/TRBV3-2
CDR3: CASERQGETQYF

V: TRBV25-1
CDR3: CASSEYYKRGPGETQYF

V: TRBV28
CDR3: CASSLSRRGDTGELFF

V: TRBV4-3
CDR3: CASSQAGQVPYGYTF

V: TRBV6-5
CDR3: CASSRPGGTGELFF

V: TRBV7-8
CDR3: CASSYQGLGTGNTIYF

V: TRBV2
CDR3: CASREQGPEAFF

V: TRBV28
CDR3: CASSSTGQGAVGELFF

V: TRBV5-8
CDR3: CASSLGQVTNQPQHF

V: TRBV7-2
CDR3: CASSPQGALQPQHF

V: TRBV19
CDR3: CASSIDGVPTGQGAKNIQYF

V: TRBV14
CDR3: CASSQVGQGAGATEAFF

V: TRBV9
CDR3: CASSAFSGGHKNIQYF

V: TRBV11-2
CDR3: CASSGRRGGRETQYF

V: TRBV2
CDR3: CASSSVSTNEKLFF

V: TRBV4-3
CDR3: CASSQLTGANQPQHF

V: TRBV6-5
CDR3: CASDWVSYNEQFF

V: TRBV12-3/TRBV12-4
CDR3: CASSWTGYEPQHF

V: TRBV21-1
CDR3: CASSKGPGRGQGMTEAFF

V: TRBV7-9
CDR3: CASSFRRGPITGELFF

V: TRBV18
CDR3: CASSPSVAVSEAFF